Presented here are 10 T cell receptor beta chains from one specimen sequenced in a study of T cells in Graves' hyperthyroidism and ophthalmopathy. Researchers amplified the TCR beta CDR3 regions from RNA transcripts. With the HTBI primer set, the TCR CDR3 went through a first round of RT-PCR. TCRdb ran MiXCR on the multiplex PCR reads and lists one entry per CDR3 protein. Of around 480,000 distinct CDR3 sequences listed, under 15% are singletons. Sequenced material: blood. These receptors were collected from a woman between 18 and 29 years old with Graves' hyperthyroidism.

This clonotype has a count of ten or more. This chain joins TRBV7-9 and TRBJ1-2, with 9 bases identical to TRBD1. The CDR3 is 16 residues long. Germline V gene sequence: CDR1 SEHNR, CDR2 FQNEAQ (reference sequence). The J segment lost 1 base and the V segment lost 10 bases, leaving 13 bases of the junction unmatched. CDR3 coding DNA: TGTGCCATCACCGGTTTAGGGACAGGGCGTAACTATGGCTACACCTTC. Translation: CAITGLGTGRNYGYTF.

This clonotype was observed at least ten times. This chain joins TRBV7-2 and TRBJ2-5; TRBD2 matches 15 bases. V lost 6 bases, J lost 5 bases, and 13 bases stayed unmatched. This CDR3 has 18 amino acids. Per the germline V gene, CDR1 is SGHTA and CDR2 is FQGNSA. In DNA, the CDR3 is TGTGCCAGCAGTCCCCCTGGACTAGCGGGAGGGCGGTGGGAGACCCAGTACTTC. Protein product: CASSPPGLAGGRWETQYF.

This clonotype was seen at least ten times. The V call is TRBV2, the J call TRBJ2-4; 12 bases map to TRBD2. The germline CDR1 and CDR2 sequences are SNHLY and FYNNEI. The V gene end was trimmed by 6 bases and the J gene end by 2 bases; junction bases not matched to a gene: 5. The length of the CDR3 is 16 residues. The CDR3: CASRLGLAGPKNIQYF. In nucleotides, the CDR3 is TGTGCCAGCAGGCTGGGACTAGCGGGCCCCAAAAACATTCAGTACTTC. The full variable domain, its missing parts supplied by reference TRBV2 and TRBJ2-4, is EPEVTQTPSHQVTQMGQEVILRCVPISNHLYFYWYRQILGQKVEFLVSFYNNEISEKSEIFDDQFSVERPDGSNFTLKIRSTKLEDSAMYFCASRLGLAGPKNIQYFGAGTRLSVL.

The chain links TRBV4-1 to TRBJ1-5; tentative D call: TRBD1 (5 bases). Trimming removed 1 base at V and 6 bases at J, with 10 bases between. CDR3 length: 14 amino acids. Per germline, CDR1 MGHRA and CDR2 YSYEKL. The CDR3 coding sequence is TGCGCCAGCAGCCAAGTATGGGGGAGTCAGCCCCAGCATTTT. Its translation is CASSQVWGSQPQHF.

CDR3 coding DNA: TGTGCCAGCAGTTTGGGGGGACAGGGAGTAGAGACCCAGTACTTC. It codes for CASSLGGQGVETQYF. The chain uses TRBV27 and TRBJ2-5; 9 bases align to TRBD1. The germline V gene has CDR1 MNHEY and CDR2 SMNVEV (reference sequence). The CDR3 is 15 residues long. V lost 3 bases and J lost 4; bases outside the gene matches: 6.

This clonotype appeared many times. V usage is TRBV24-1 and J usage is TRBJ1-1; no definite D call. The germline V gene has CDR1 KGHDR and CDR2 SFDVKD. This CDR3 comprises 13 residues. V lost 3 bases, J lost 8 bases, and 12 bases lay in between. The CDR3 loop is CATSDPGPKEAFF. In nucleotides, the CDR3 is TGTGCCACCAGTGATCCCGGCCCCAAAGAAGCTTTCTTT.

This clonotype has ten or more counts. The genes are TRBV24-1 and TRBJ1-4, with TRBD1 identical over 9 bases. This CDR3 comprises 15 residues. The germline CDR1 and CDR2 sequences are KGHDR and SFDVKD. With 2 bases clipped from V and 7 bases from J, the junction kept 4 bases outside the gene matches. For the CDR3, the DNA is TGTGCCACCAGTGATTCGACAGGGGGATCTGAAAAACTGTTTTTT. Protein sequence: CATSDSTGGSEKLFF.

This clonotype was observed many times. The V call is TRBV6-1, the J call TRBJ1-1, with D possibly matching TRBD1 (5 bases). The ends were cut back, 6 bases at V and 0 bases at J, with 14 bases in the middle. CDR1 and CDR2 (germline): MNHNS, SASEGT. CDR3 size: 15 residues. The chain's CDR3 is CASRKTTVMNTEAFF. The CDR3 bases are TGTGCCAGCAGAAAAACGACAGTCATGAACACTGAAGCTTTCTTT.

The chain employs TRBV4-2 and TRBJ1-1; D is perhaps TRBD1 (5 bases). The germline gives CDR1 LGHNA, CDR2 YNFKEQ. Trimming took off 3 bases at V and 5 bases at J, with 19 bases between the two ends. The CDR3 spans 16 residues. The CDR3 DNA is TGTGCCAGCAGCCACCGCACCGAAGCTAAGGGGACTGAAGCTTTCTTT. Protein: CASSHRTEAKGTEAFF.

This clonotype was observed many times. The rearrangement links TRBV20-1 to TRBJ2-5; 11 nucleotides match TRBD2. This CDR3 has 16 amino acids. Germline loops: CDR1 DFQATT, CDR2 SNEGSKA (reference sequence). Unmatched junction bases numbered 13, after V lost 6 bases and J lost 4 bases. The CDR3 region has the DNA TGCAGTGCAGTAGCGGGAGGGCGCGTCCGGTCAGAGACCCAGTACTTC. Translated, it gives CSAVAGGRVRSETQYF.